This paragraph reports one TCR beta chain. In its sample, this clonotype was seen a few times. What antigen it recognizes has not been identified. Base qualities are missing; no much larger clone stands one base away. Sequencing instrument: Illumina NovaSeq 6000. TCRalpha and TCRbeta cDNA libraries were built by 5'RACE with constant-segment primers, adding sample barcodes and unique molecular identifiers. Trizol reagent was used to extract RNA from every sample. Amplification of the libraries took two PCR steps, and the second step added a second sample barcode plus Illumina TruSeq adapters. Sequencing of the libraries was done on an Illumina NovaSeq, producing 2 x 150 bp paired-end reads. Per the authors' processing: Reads were demultiplexed and collapsed into UMI-guided consensus sequences with migec v1.2.7. Using mixcr v2.1.11, UMI consensuses were aligned to TRA and TRB V and J templates and then assembled into clonotypes. Clonotypes were classified as expanded or contracted when called significant by both edgeR and NoisET, with noise models trained on biological replicates. For edgeR calls, a false discovery rate-adjusted p below 0.01 and a log2 fold-change threshold of 1 were applied. As an exploratory analysis of dynamics, max-normalized trajectories of the 1000 most abundant clonotypes were examined with PCA combined with hierarchical clustering. The CD4 or CD8 phenotype of responding clones was assigned using the separately sequenced CD4+ and CD8+ repertoires. The public sequencing data were trimmed at Q25 with fastp and processed into clonotypes with MiXCR by TCRdb, which kept only in-frame beta chains. Each CDR3 protein appears once, grouped with its most common genes and DNA. The authors' filters were not applied to this entry. This sample lists a few hundred thousand distinct CDR3 sequences; roughly 25% were detected once. The top ten hold around 12% of the sample.

Ficoll-Paque density gradient centrifugation was the method used to isolate PBMCs. These data originate in a study of T-cell memory formation after mild COVID-19 (dated by TCRdb to about 2021). About the investigation overall: TCR sequence clusters from the two donors were largely donor specific. Longitudinal TCRalpha and TCRbeta repertoire sequencing tracked T-cell clones expanding and contracting after mild COVID-19 in a couple of donors. The cohort was made up of two young adult volunteers, one female and one male, who were previously healthy.

The paper's findings and limits, for the study overall: The detection of some responding clones in pre-infection memory suggests that pre-existing cross-reactive memory T cells joined the SARS-CoV-2 response. The second-wave clones that peaked on day 37 were not confirmed to be SARS-CoV-2 specific. Contracting CD4+ clones appeared mostly in the CM and EM memory subsets, whereas CD8+ clones were enriched in EMRA. Only two mild cases were covered by the study, and larger cohorts that include severe cases with pre-infection samples were considered necessary. From day 15 to 85, contracting clones showed balanced CD4/CD8 phenotypes, whereas a second wave of clones that expanded from day 15 to 37 leaned towards CD4+.

Material for sequencing was PBMCs or a T cell subset sorted from them (not recorded which). The source is an adult woman who had mild COVID-19 (a few samples of this study predate the infection). The sample titles of this study are shuffled in the database, so cell type and time point are left out; the donor was told from shared clones.

CDR3 sequence: CASSLTLAGSNEQFF. The nucleotide sequence is TGTGCCAGCTCGCTTACTCTAGCGGGATCGAATGAGCAGTTCTTC. The rearrangement combines TRBV18 with TRBJ2-1; 9 central bases correspond to TRBD2. The cysteine opens and the phenylalanine closes a CDR3 of 15 amino acids. The sequence is cut down to CDR3 DNA, 45 bases in frame from base 1. The germline V gene supplies CDR1 KGHSH and CDR2 LQKENI. V ends up 6 bases short and J 7 bases short, with an unmatched junction base count of 10.